The following is a TCR beta chain sequence with its context. This specimen belongs to a study of blood T cells in healthy people across ages. Using a J-beta primer mix together with a sample-barcoded 5' primer, a second PCR was run for roughly 7 to 11 cycles. A template-switch adaptor that had 12 random nucleotides put a tag on each cDNA molecule. TCRdb called the 5' RACE reads again in MiXCR, with one record for every CDR3 protein. The sample lists 720,000 or so distinct CDR3 sequences, around two fifths seen once, with 25% to 35% in the top ten. Caucasian individuals from Russia who were healthy and aged about 6 to 95 acted as donors. Each donor supplied around 10 milliliters of peripheral blood. The sequence was obtained from a man older than 75 in good health. The sequenced sample consisted of blood.

The CDR3 coding sequence is TGCAGTGCGCGGCAGGGCGTAAGCAATCAGCCCCAGCATTTT. Translation: CSARQGVSNQPQHF. This chain uses TRBV20-1 with TRBJ1-5, with TRBD1 as a possible D gene (5 bases). Germline V gene lookup returns CDR1 DFQATT and CDR2 SNEGSKA (reference sequence). V was cut by 6 bases and J by 1 base, with 13 bases left in between. CDR3 size: 14 residues.